The entry below gives a single T cell receptor beta chain sequence along with its context. Its antigen is as yet unknown. Method: immunoSEQ multiplex PCR; TCRdb's copy keeps in-frame clones and lacks some. Among about 150,000 clones, roughly nine tenths were seen once, and the ten largest hold approximately 9.2%. The donors were in the approximately 130-subject validation cohort; that cohort was separate from the roughly 730-subject first cohort. This record comes from a study of cytomegalovirus exposure and HLA in healthy donors. Overall study context: The same platform was used for the 90 to 150 validation repertoires as for the approximately 730 first-cohort repertoires, as reported in a later analysis.

Study results and limitations: Altogether, 160 or so TCR beta chains were recorded as cytomegalovirus-associated. In vitro, three CMV-associated chains proved specific for CMV antigens.

From germline, CDR1 is MNHNS and CDR2 SASEGT. V was clipped by 6 bases and J by 3 bases; unmatched bases: 10. The CDR3 has 15 amino acids. The chain couples TRBV6-1 to TRBJ1-2; TRBD1 matches 7 bases. The TCR was taken from a woman aged 18-30 years in good health and CMV-seropositive. The sample taken for sequencing was PBMCs. This CDR3 reads CASRHRGTVDYGYTF. CDR3 in DNA: TGTGCCAGCAGGCACAGGGGTACGGTCGACTATGGCTACACCTTC.